The clone carrying this TCR beta chain was seen ten or more times. This entry belongs to a study of response to subunit inactivated influenza vaccine. MiXCR, applied by TCRdb to the RT-PCR reads, yields one record per CDR3 protein. The sample lists 500,000 or so distinct CDR3 sequences, 16% occurring once. From germline, CDR1 is SGHAT and CDR2 FQNNGV. V shed 5 bases and J shed 4 bases, with 12 bases lying between them. This CDR3 has 14 amino acids. The TCR comes from a man between 50 and 70 years old who received an inactivated influenza vaccine. The rearrangement uses TRBV11-2 and TRBJ1-3, with D possibly being TRBD1 (6 bases). Here the sequenced sample was CD4+ T cells sorted from PBMCs, taken less than 30 months after vaccination. As DNA, the CDR3 is TGTGCCAGCAGCCAAACAGGGTCCGGAAACACCATATATTTT. It encodes CASSQTGSGNTIYF.